Shown below are 17 T cell receptor beta chains from a single sample sequenced in a study of cytomegalovirus exposure and HLA in healthy donors. The study ran its PCR with 60 Vbeta and 13 Jbeta primers. Assay: immunoSEQ multiplex PCR; the TCRdb copy retains only in-frame clones and omits some. The repertoire holds more than 150,000 clones, with 81% as singletons. Sequencing input: PBMCs. Source of these receptors: a man over 45 in good health and CMV-seropositive.

The chain recombines TRBV5-1 with TRBJ2-3; 7 bases match TRBD2. The CDR3 has 15 amino acids. After removal of 1 base from V and 0 bases from J, the junction contained 2 bases not matched to a gene. Germline CDR1 is SGHRS and CDR2 is YFSETQ. The CDR3 reads CASSLLAASTDTQYF. The CDR3, as DNA: TGCGCCAGCAGCTTGCTAGCGGCTAGCACAGATACGCAGTATTTT.

V gene TRBV28 combines with J gene TRBJ2-5; possibly TRBD1 for D (6 bases). The V gene lost 2 bases and the J gene lost 2 bases, with 9 bases spanning the gap. This CDR3 is built from 14 residues. The germline V gene encodes CDR1 MDHEN and CDR2 SYDVKM. This CDR3 is CASSLQGLQETQYF. In DNA, the CDR3 is TGTGCCAGCAGTTTACAGGGGCTACAAGAGACCCAGTACTTC.

V usage is TRBV5-1 and J usage is TRBJ2-3; 9 nucleotides line up with TRBD2. Germline CDR1 and CDR2: SGHRS and YFSETQ. The CDR3 is made up of 14 amino acids. With V trimmed by 4 bases and J by 5 bases, 5 bases remained unmatched. CDR3 in DNA: TGCGCCAGCAGCCCGGGACTAGCAGGAGATACGCAGTATTTT. Translation: CASSPGLAGDTQYF.

The gene calls are TRBV5-1 and TRBJ1-1, with 7 bases aligning to TRBD1. After removal of 0 bases from V and 7 bases from J, the junction contained 3 bases not matched to a gene. CDR1 SGHRS and CDR2 YFSETQ come from the germline V gene. The CDR3 sequence is 13 residues long. Here the CDR3 reads CASSLESGGEAFF. DNA of the CDR3: TGCGCCAGCAGCTTGGAATCAGGGGGTGAAGCTTTCTTT.

This rearrangement joins TRBV10-3 to TRBJ1-5; 8 bases are shared with TRBD1. The length of the CDR3 is 14 residues. Trimming removed 2 bases from V and 6 bases from J; junction bases left unmatched: 3. Per the germline V gene, CDR1 is ENHRY and CDR2 is SYGVKD. The CDR3 loop reads CAISEGQGTQPQHF. CDR3 coding DNA: TGTGCCATCAGTGAGGGACAGGGTACTCAGCCCCAGCATTTT.

The rearrangement joins TRBV7-8 to TRBJ1-3; D is possibly TRBD1 (6 bases). Trimming shortened V by 3 bases and J by 4 bases, and 16 bases separated the two germline ends. The CDR3 is made up of 16 amino acids. CDR1 and CDR2 (germline): SGHVS, FQNEAQ. The CDR3: CASSFPTGRSGNTIYF. The CDR3 coding sequence is TGTGCCAGCAGCTTTCCGACAGGTCGATCCGGAAACACCATATATTTT.

The chain carries TRBV30 and TRBJ2-5, with D possibly matching TRBD1 (6 bases). Trimming took off 8 bases at V and 1 base at J, with 14 bases between the two ends. CDR1 and CDR2 (germline): GTSNPN, SVGIG (reference sequence). This CDR3 has 13 amino acids. CDR3 nucleotide sequence: TGTGCCGGATCGACAGGATCCCAAGAGACCCAGTACTTC. This gives the protein CAGSTGSQETQYF.

V is TRBV5-4 and J is TRBJ1-4, with a tentative D call TRBD1 (6 bases). The CDR3 has 15 residues. Germline V CDR1 and CDR2: SGHNT, YYREEE (reference sequence). V was cut by 0 bases and J by 8 bases, with 14 bases left in between. As DNA, the CDR3 is TGTGCCAGCAGCTTGGGTGGCAGGGGAAGCGAAAAACTGTTTTTT. It codes for CASSLGGRGSEKLFF. The variable domain in full, completed from reference TRBV5-4 and TRBJ1-4, reads ETGVTQSPTHLIKTRGQQVTLRCSSQSGHNTVSWYQQALGQGPQFIFQYYREEENGRGNFPPRFSGLQFPNYSSELNVNALELDDSALYLCASSLGGRGSEKLFFGSGTQLSVL.

The genes are TRBV7-3 and TRBJ1-2, with D uncertain. The CDR3 covers 14 residues. V dropped 4 bases and J dropped 4 bases, with 13 bases sitting between them. Germline-derived CDR1 and CDR2 are SGHTA and FQGTGA. CDR3 coding DNA: TGTGCCAGCAGCTCCGAATATCTACCCTATGGCTACACCTTC. Translating gives CASSSEYLPYGYTF.

The chain is built from TRBV11-2 and TRBJ2-3; D may be TRBD2 (6 bases). V lost 6 bases and J lost 5, with 27 bases in between. This CDR3 spans 18 amino acids. The germline CDR1 and CDR2 sequences are SGHAT and FQNNGV. The CDR3 region has the DNA TGTGCCAGCAGGCTCCGGGGCCGGACTATACGAAGGGGAGATACGCAGTATTTT. This gives the protein CASRLRGRTIRRGDTQYF.

The rearrangement uses TRBV6-1 and TRBJ2-4; unclear D gene. Germline V gene data show CDR1 as MNHNS and CDR2 as SASEGT. V was clipped by 7 bases and J by 6 bases, with 7 bases between them. The CDR3 has 11 amino acids. The CDR3 DNA is TGTGCCAGCATGGAGTTAAACATTCAGTACTTC. Its translation: CASMELNIQYF.

This clone occurred once. The sample carries other DNA sequences with the same CDR3. The V and J genes are TRBV11-2 and TRBJ1-2; 7 bases are a match to TRBD1. Losses at the gene ends were 1 base for V and 5 bases for J; bases not matched to a gene: 1. CDR3 length: 13 residues. CDR1 SGHAT and CDR2 FQNNGV come from the germline V gene. Here the CDR3 DNA reads TGTGCCAGCAGCTTAGGACAGGGTTATGGCTACACCTTC. Protein: CASSLGQGYGYTF.

The chain combines TRBV5-1 with TRBJ2-3; D call uncertain. Germline V CDR1 and CDR2: SGHRS, YFSETQ. The CDR3 is made up of 12 amino acids. Trimming took off 0 bases at V and 6 bases at J, with 5 bases between the two ends. CDR3 nucleotides: TGCGCCAGCAGCTTGGGAGTGGATACGCAGTATTTT. It yields the protein CASSLGVDTQYF. Full variable domain (outside the CDR3, taken from reference TRBV5-1 and TRBJ2-3): KAGVTQTPRYLIKTRGQQVTLSCSPISGHRSVSWYQQTPGQGLQFLFEYFSETQRNKGNFPGRFSGRQFSNSRSEMNVSTLELGDSALYLCASSLGVDTQYFGPGTRLTVL.

J is TRBJ2-7 and V is TRBV7-9; 12 nucleotides align to TRBD1. The CDR3 loop spans 18 amino acids. Germline V gene lookup returns CDR1 SEHNR and CDR2 FQNEAQ (reference sequence). Germline trimming cut 5 bases from V and 1 base from J; bases unmatched to any gene: 12. The CDR3 region is CASSPKWGQGAQSYEQYF. CDR3 coding DNA: TGTGCCAGCAGCCCCAAGTGGGGACAGGGGGCCCAATCCTACGAGCAGTACTTC.

V is TRBV9 and J is TRBJ1-4, with 10 nucleotides matching TRBD1. The CDR3 covers 16 residues. Germline CDR1 SGDLS, CDR2 YYNGEE. Losses at the gene ends were 2 bases for V and 8 bases for J; bases not matched to a gene: 9. The CDR3 is CASSVGQGIEGEKLFF. The CDR3, as DNA: TGTGCCAGCAGCGTGGGACAGGGGATAGAAGGGGAAAAACTGTTTTTT.

Remarks on this clone: This CDR3 is also generated by other DNA sequences in the sample. The CDR3 coding sequence is TGTGCCAGCAGTCCAGACAGGAATCCCTACGAGCAGTACTTC. As protein: CASSPDRNPYEQYF. V usage is TRBV7-2 and J usage is TRBJ2-7; D might be TRBD1 (6 bases). Trimming removed 6 bases at V and 2 bases at J, with 14 bases between. The CDR3 is 14 amino acids. Germline V gene sequence: CDR1 SGHTA, CDR2 FQGNSA.

V usage is TRBV6-5 and J usage is TRBJ1-3, with unresolved D. Trimming removed 0 bases from V and 0 bases from J, with 9 bases in between. Looked up from germline, CDR1 is MNHEY and CDR2 is SVGAGI. The CDR3 spans 16 residues. The CDR3 region is CASSYSSFSSGNTIYF. DNA for the CDR3: TGTGCCAGCAGTTACTCTTCCTTTTCCTCTGGAAACACCATATATTTT.